The 10 T cell receptor beta chains below were found in one sample sequenced in a study of beta chain features in type 1 diabetes. Study outcomes and limitations: Shortening that was moderate but significant affected the TCRB CDR3s of Type 1 diabetes patients in all four CD4+ subsets.

Their cognate antigens are unknown. Of the isolated RNA, all was reverse transcribed, and so the sequenced material was expressed TCRB transcripts. The assay was immunoSEQ multiplex PCR, and TCRdb's table has in-frame clones only and misses some. The table has some 700,000 clones, under 15% seen once. Sample: naive CD4+ T cells from blood. The receptors stem from a young man with type 1 diabetes.

The rearrangement uses TRBV5-1 and TRBJ2-5; 9 bases fit TRBD1. Germline CDR1 and CDR2: SGHRS and YFSETQ. V trimming: 0 bases; J trimming: 3 bases; junction bases outside the gene matches: 3. The CDR3 is made up of 15 amino acids. The CDR3 DNA follows: TGCGCCAGCAGCTTGGCCGGGACAGGGAAAGAGACCCAGTACTTC. Protein product: CASSLAGTGKETQYF.

This clone came up once. The V call is TRBV10-3, the J call TRBJ2-7; possibly TRBD1 for D (7 bases). Germline lookup yields CDR1 ENHRY and CDR2 SYGVKD. V gave up 3 bases and J gave up 6 bases, with 15 bases separating them. CDR3 size: 14 residues. DNA for the CDR3: TGTGCCATCAGTGAATTGGGGCAGGGGGGCGAGCAGTACTTC. Translated: CAISELGQGGEQYF.

The V and J genes are TRBV15 and TRBJ2-7, with 7 bases aligning to TRBD2. Trimming at V came to 3 bases and at J to 3 bases, leaving 8 bases not matched to a gene. CDR3 size: 15 residues. CDR1 and CDR2 from the germline V gene are LNHNV and YYDKDF (reference sequence). CDR3 in DNA: TGTGCCACCAGCAGCACCCCGGGACTAAGCTACGAGCAGTACTTC. Protein: CATSSTPGLSYEQYF.

This clone has a handful of counts. The same CDR3 can be traced to other DNA sequences in this sample. The J gene is TRBJ1-2, the V gene TRBV20-1, with D tentatively TRBD1 (5 bases). CDR1 is DFQATT, CDR2 SNEGSKA, per germline (reference sequence). The CDR3 spans 11 residues. The V end was cut by 6 bases, the J end by 4 bases, with 9 bases between. The CDR3 nucleotides read TGCAGTGCCTCAGGGTTCTATGGCTACACCTTC. Translation: CSASGFYGYTF.

The V call is TRBV18, the J call TRBJ1-1; D call uncertain. The CDR3 sequence is 13 residues long. CDR1 and CDR2 from the germline V gene are KGHSH and LQKENI. Trimming pared 3 bases from V and 6 bases from J, leaving 11 bases between. The CDR3 loop is CASSPTERAEAFF. CDR3 DNA: TGTGCCAGCTCACCGACCGAGAGGGCTGAAGCTTTCTTT.

A few counts support this clone. This rearrangement joins TRBV4-1 to TRBJ2-1; the match to TRBD2 covers 14 bases. This CDR3 is built from 17 residues. The germline CDR1 and CDR2 sequences are MGHRA and YSYEKL. The V segment lost 1 base and the J segment 5 bases; nucleotides outside the gene matches: 4. In nucleotides, the CDR3 is TGCGCCAGCAGCCAAGGGACTAGCGGGGGGAACCACAATGAGCAGTTCTTC. Its protein product is CASSQGTSGGNHNEQFF.

Details on this clone: In the same sample, other DNA sequences code for this CDR3. The chain has TRBV29-1 and TRBJ1-1; D gene uncertain. With 6 bases removed from V and 1 base from J, the gap between germline ends came to 12 bases. From germline, CDR1 is SQVTM and CDR2 ANQGSEA. This CDR3 spans 13 amino acids. CDR3 sequence reads: CSVGRVGNTEAFF. As DNA, the CDR3 is TGCAGCGTAGGACGGGTGGGGAACACTGAAGCTTTCTTT.

This clone was seen more than once but under ten times. The chain has TRBV30 and TRBJ1-2; D is undetermined. V was cut by 3 bases and J by 1 base, with 6 bases left in between. Germline V gene lookup returns CDR1 GTSNPN and CDR2 SVGIG (reference sequence). This CDR3 has 12 amino acids. CDR3 coding DNA: TGTGCCTGGAGGTCGAATAACTATGGCTACACCTTC. Residues: CAWRSNNYGYTF.

This clone was counted between two and nine times. The chain couples TRBV27 to TRBJ2-2; D perhaps matches TRBD2 (7 bases). Germline values: CDR1 MNHEY, CDR2 SMNVEV (reference sequence). The CDR3 runs 16 residues. V was pared by 5 bases and J by 6 bases, with 19 bases between. CDR3 in DNA: TGTGCCAGCAGTCCCCTGGGGGGGGCTGGTCCCGGGGAGCTGTTTTTT. Translation gives CASSPLGGAGPGELFF.

This clone was seen only a few times. The chain couples TRBV6-1 to TRBJ1-2, with 8 bases aligning to TRBD1. Unmatched junction bases numbered 8, after V lost 3 bases and J lost 8 bases. The CDR3 is 14 residues long. Germline CDR1 is MNHNS and CDR2 is SASEGT. In nucleotides, the CDR3 is TGTGCCAGCAGTGAGTCGGACAGGGCTGGCGGCTACACCTTC. It is translated as CASSESDRAGGYTF.